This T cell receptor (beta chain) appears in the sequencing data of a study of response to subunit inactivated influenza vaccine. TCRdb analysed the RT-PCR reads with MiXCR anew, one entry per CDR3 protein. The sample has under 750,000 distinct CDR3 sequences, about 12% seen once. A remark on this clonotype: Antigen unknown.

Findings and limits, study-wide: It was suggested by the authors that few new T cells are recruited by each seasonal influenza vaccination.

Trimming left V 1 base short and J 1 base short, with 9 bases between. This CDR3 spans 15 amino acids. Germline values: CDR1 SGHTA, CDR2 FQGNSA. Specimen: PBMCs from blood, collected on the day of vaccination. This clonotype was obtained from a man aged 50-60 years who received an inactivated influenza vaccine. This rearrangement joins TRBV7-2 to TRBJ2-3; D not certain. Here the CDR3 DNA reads TGTGCCAGCAGCTTAGTGGCGGTCCGCACAGATACGCAGTATTTT. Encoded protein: CASSLVAVRTDTQYF.